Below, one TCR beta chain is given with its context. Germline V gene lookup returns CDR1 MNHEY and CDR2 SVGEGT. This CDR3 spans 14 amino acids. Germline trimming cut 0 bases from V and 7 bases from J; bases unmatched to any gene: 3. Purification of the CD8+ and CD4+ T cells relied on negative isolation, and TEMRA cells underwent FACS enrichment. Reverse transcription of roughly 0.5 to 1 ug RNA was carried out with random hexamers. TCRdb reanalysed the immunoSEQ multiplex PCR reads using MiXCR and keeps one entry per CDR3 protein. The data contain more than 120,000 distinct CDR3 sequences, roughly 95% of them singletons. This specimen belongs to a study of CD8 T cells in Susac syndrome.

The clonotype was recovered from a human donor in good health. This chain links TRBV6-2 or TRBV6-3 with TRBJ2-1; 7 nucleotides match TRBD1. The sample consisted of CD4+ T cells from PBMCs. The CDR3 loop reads CASSYSGTANEQFF. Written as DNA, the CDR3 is TGTGCCAGCAGTTACTCGGGGACAGCTAATGAGCAGTTCTTC.